This entry is about one TCR beta chain. In this sample, this clonotype turned up a few times. Its binding antigen is unknown. Base qualities were left out, and no much larger clone turns up one base away. This sample stems from a study of identical twins (dated by TCRdb to 2016 to 2018). For context, the study as a whole: To test whether fetal clonotypes persist, the study used deep sequencing on TCR alpha and beta repertoires from monozygotic twins, unrelated adults of various ages, and cord blood. To rule out contamination, the twin experiments were replicated at different times with different library preparation protocols.

The germline V gene (reference sequence) yields DFQATT for CDR1 and SNEGSKA for CDR2. The CDR3 holds 14 amino acids from the cysteine to the phenylalanine. The entry retains the CDR3 DNA only, 42 bases that are in frame from base 1. Here V drops 6 bases and J drops 5 bases, and the junction holds 8 bases not matched to any gene. Beyond this particular receptor, the publication reports: Recombination models systematically underestimated out-of-frame TCR alpha sharing in monozygotic twins but agreed with sharing between unrelated individuals. Zero-insertion analyses could be partly confounded by invariant T cells such as MAIT and iNKT, although diverse VJ usage argued against such confounding for most clonotypes. In beta out-of-frame sequences, excess twin sharing was weaker, because having fewer shared sequences lowered the signal-to-noise ratio. Because the same donors could not be followed over many years, the conclusions relied on cross-sectional statistical analysis. Compared with coincidental sharing between unrelated individuals, out-of-frame TCR alpha sequences shared between twins had an excess of sequences with low generation probability. Abundant cord blood beta clonotypes had fewer insertions, young adult naive repertoires showed a similar but weaker trend, and memory repertoires showed no such trend.

Every donor was a healthy Caucasian. The twin cohort comprised three pairs of female monozygotic twins, all aged roughly 18 to 30 years. Positive isolation kits from Invitrogen were used to isolate the CD4+ and CD8+ T cell populations. The library was obtained by 5' RACE. The data were produced on an Illumina HiSeq 2000. A universal primer binding site was introduced by template switching, and a unique molecular identifier was present in the final cDNA, enabling accurate counting of TCR cDNA molecules. First-strand cDNA for TCR alpha and beta chains was synthesized from specific primers in the conserved constant-segment region. To control for contamination, each cDNA library was double barcoded with a SMART-Mk sample barcode plus Illumina barcodes. Two successive PCR steps introduced TruSeq adapter sequences along with Illumina sample barcodes. The TCR alpha and beta cDNA libraries were sequenced on the Illumina HiSeq platform using custom primers. From the authors' description of their analysis: Raw reads were processed with MiGEC to extract unique molecular identifiers, and MiXCR was used to determine CDR3 positions. For each individual, recombination models were inferred using an EM algorithm with the repgenHMM and IGoR tools. The analysis of shared clonotypes was done with the tcR package in R, with sharing normalized by the product of cloneset sizes. Out-of-frame nonproductive sequences were analyzed to study raw recombination free of thymic and clonal selection effects. TCRdb reworked the public reads: Q25 trimming with fastp, MiXCR clone assembly, productive beta chains retained. One record per CDR3 amino acid sequence lists the most common genes and DNA. The authors' filters were not applied to this entry. This sample lists roughly 480,000 distinct CDR3 sequences; 20% to 30% were detected once. Together, the top ten hold just under 3% of the sample.

Separately, the same data were catalogued under a study of T cells expressing NK-cell markers. As the second publication notes: TCR beta-chain repertoires were profiled in sorted CD3+CD56+NKG2C+, CD3+CD56+NKG2C- and CD3+CD56-NKG2C+ T-cell subsets from several donors. Seven of the eight sequenced donors were HCMV-seropositive and one was HCMV-seronegative. In several experiments an anti-gammadeltaTCR antibody was added to restrict sorting to alphabetaTCR-expressing T cells. In over five donors, the dominant CD3+CD56+NKG2C+ clonotypes were found to rank among the top 10 CD8+ clonotypes and to make up 1.0-7.0% of CD8+ T cells. Those dominant clonotypes were again the most abundant among CD3+CD56-NKG2C+ cells in a few donors, at roughly 28.3-60.1%. Whether the expanded NKG2C-expressing T cell clones were specific for HCMV antigens remained unclear. Randomly selected healthy volunteers, three men and five women, were used as the eight sequenced donors. HCMV-specific IgG was detected in serum with a commercial ELISA kit to determine HCMV serostatus. Reads were demultiplexed and grouped by UMI with MIGEC, and clonotypes were assembled and quantified with MiTCR. To remove erroneous sequences, TCR cDNA sequences were retained only when supported by two or more reads. The tcR package was used for downstream repertoire analysis, and clonotypes were matched across fractions by CDR3 nucleotide sequence plus V segment. VDJmatch was used to annotate antigen specificity against VDJdb, with one amino acid substitution in CDR3 permitted.

The sequenced material came from CD4+ T cells sorted from blood. This clonotype was sampled from a woman younger than 35 in good health. The sequence links TRBV20-1 to TRBJ2-3; 10 nucleotides in the junction match TRBD2. The nucleotide sequence is TGCAGTGCCGGTCGGACTAGCGGTGGAGATACGCAGTATTTT. Its protein reads: CSAGRTSGGDTQYF.